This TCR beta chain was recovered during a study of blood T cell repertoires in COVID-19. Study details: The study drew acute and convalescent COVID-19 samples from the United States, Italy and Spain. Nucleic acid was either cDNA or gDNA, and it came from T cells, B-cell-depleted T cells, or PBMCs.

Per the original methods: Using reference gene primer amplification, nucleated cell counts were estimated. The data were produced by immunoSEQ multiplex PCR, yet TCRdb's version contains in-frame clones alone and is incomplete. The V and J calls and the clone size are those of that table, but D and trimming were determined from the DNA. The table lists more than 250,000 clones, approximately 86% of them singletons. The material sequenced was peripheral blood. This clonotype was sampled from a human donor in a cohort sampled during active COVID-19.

CDR3 nucleotides: TGCGCCAGCACTGGGAGGGAATACCTAATGAACACTGAAGCTTTCTTT. This translates into CASTGREYLMNTEAFF. The chain combines TRBV10-2 with TRBJ1-1; D not certain. V lost 7 bases, J lost 0 bases, and 18 bases lay in between. This CDR3 is 16 amino acids long. Per the germline V gene, CDR1 is WSHSY and CDR2 is SAAADI.